This T cell receptor (beta chain) is drawn from a study of OX40 agonist ivuxolimab in advanced cancers. Study in general: Patients receiving dose escalation had hepatocellular carcinoma, melanoma, renal cell or head and neck cancer. Therapy given before enrollment (anti-PD-1, anti-PD-L1 or anti-CTLA-4) was allowed, and roughly 41% had some. General study findings and limits: CD8+ T cells were the subset that, on average, had more expanded clones than CD4+. Dosing at 0.1 to 3.0 mg/kg was accompanied by clonal expansion of CD4+ and CD8+ blood T cells by week 6.

Per germline, CDR1 MGHDK and CDR2 SYGVNS. Trimming removed 6 bases from V and 3 bases from J, with 5 bases in between. The CDR3 covers 11 residues. Details on this clone: What it binds is not known.

TCRdb keeps only in-frame clones here, not all; method: immunoSEQ multiplex PCR. The table lists 79,000 or so clones, about 82% of them singletons. This clonotype was sampled from an adult with an advanced solid tumor such as melanoma, head and neck, liver or kidney cancer. The specimen was CD4+ or CD8+ T cells sorted from blood, collected in a trial of the OX40 agonist ivuxolimab. The genes are TRBV25-1 and TRBJ1-1; D gene uncertain. In nucleotides, the CDR3 is TGTGCCAGCAGGGCCGACACTGAAGCTTTCTTT. Amino acids: CASRADTEAFF. Complete variable domain (other parts from reference TRBV25-1 and TRBJ1-1): EADIYQTPRYLVIGTGKKITLECSQTMGHDKMYWYQQDPGMELHLIHYSYGVNSTEKGDLSSESTVSRIRTEHFPLTLESARPSHTSQYLCASRADTEAFFGQGTRLTVV.